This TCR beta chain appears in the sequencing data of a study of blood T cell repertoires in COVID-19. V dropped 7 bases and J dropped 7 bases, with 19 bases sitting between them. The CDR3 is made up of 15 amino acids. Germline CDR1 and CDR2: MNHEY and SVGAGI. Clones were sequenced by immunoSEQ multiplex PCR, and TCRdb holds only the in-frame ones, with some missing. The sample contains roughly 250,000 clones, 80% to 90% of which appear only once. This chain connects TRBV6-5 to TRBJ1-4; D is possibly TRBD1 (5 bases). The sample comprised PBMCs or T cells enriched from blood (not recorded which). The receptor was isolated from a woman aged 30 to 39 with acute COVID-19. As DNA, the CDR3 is TGTGCCAGCAAAATAGGACACTCAAGAGGTGAAAAACTGTTTTTT. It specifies CASKIGHSRGEKLFF.